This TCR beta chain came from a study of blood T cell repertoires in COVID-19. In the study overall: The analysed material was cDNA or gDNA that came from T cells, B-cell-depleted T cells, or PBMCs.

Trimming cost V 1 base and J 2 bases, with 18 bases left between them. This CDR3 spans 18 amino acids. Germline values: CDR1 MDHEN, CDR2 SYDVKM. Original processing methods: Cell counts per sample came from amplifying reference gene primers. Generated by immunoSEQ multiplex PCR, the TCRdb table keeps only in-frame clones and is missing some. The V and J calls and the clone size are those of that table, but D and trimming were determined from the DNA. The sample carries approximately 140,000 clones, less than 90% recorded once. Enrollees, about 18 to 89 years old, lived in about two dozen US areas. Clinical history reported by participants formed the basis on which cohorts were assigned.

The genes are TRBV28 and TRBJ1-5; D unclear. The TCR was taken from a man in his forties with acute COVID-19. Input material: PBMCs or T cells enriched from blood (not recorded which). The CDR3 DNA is TGTGCCAGCAGTTTATCGGCACGGAGATTTTGGCGCAATCAGCCCCAGCATTTT. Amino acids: CASSLSARRFWRNQPQHF.